The 12 T cell receptor beta chains reported below all come from one sample, sequenced in a study of Ad26.COV2.S vaccination and SARS-CoV-2 variants. The method was immunoSEQ multiplex PCR; TCRdb's version includes in-frame clones alone and lacks a portion of them. The top ten hold 3% to 5% of the sample, which has around 370,000 clones, 90% to 95% seen once. The material was peripheral blood, obtained after recovery from COVID-19. These TCRs come from a human donor who had recovered from COVID-19.

The chain joins TRBV19 to TRBJ2-1, with D perhaps TRBD2 (6 bases). The germline V gene has CDR1 LNHDA and CDR2 SQIVND (reference sequence). The CDR3 is 14 amino acids. V was trimmed by 3 bases and J by 10 bases, leaving 16 bases between them. The CDR3 sequence is CASSIQGLGMEQFF. The CDR3 DNA is TGTGCCAGTAGTATTCAGGGACTGGGTATGGAGCAGTTCTTC. The full variable domain, its missing parts supplied by reference TRBV19 and TRBJ2-1, is DGGITQSPKYLFRKEGQNVTLSCEQNLNHDAMYWYRQDPGQGLRLIYYSQIVNDFQKGDIAEGYSVSREKKESFPLTVTSAQKNPTAFYLCASSIQGLGMEQFFGPGTRLTVL.

V usage is TRBV5-1 and J usage is TRBJ1-1, with D unclear. This CDR3 is built from 15 residues. Trimming removed 2 bases at V and 0 bases at J, with 11 bases between. The V gene's germline CDR1 is SGHRS and CDR2 YFSETQ. The CDR3 DNA sequence: TGCGCCAGCAGCTTAAATCGTGGGGTGAACACTGAAGCTTTCTTT. It codes for CASSLNRGVNTEAFF.

The chain has TRBV9 and TRBJ1-2, with 7 bases lining up with TRBD1. The length of the CDR3 is 17 residues. With V trimmed by 4 bases and J by 0 bases, 12 bases remained unmatched. The germline CDR1 and CDR2 sequences are SGDLS and YYNGEE. The DNA of the CDR3 is TGTGCCAGCAGCACCCCTTTAGGGGACAGTCCTAACTATGGCTACACCTTC. Translating gives CASSTPLGDSPNYGYTF.

The chain is built from TRBV2 and TRBJ1-6; D call uncertain. Per the germline V gene, CDR1 is SNHLY and CDR2 is FYNNEI. V was pared by 3 bases and J by 6 bases, with 12 bases between. The CDR3 has 15 amino acids. The CDR3 nucleotides are TGTGCCAGCAGTGACGGCCCAGTTGTTAATTCACCCCTCCACTTT. It specifies CASSDGPVVNSPLHF. The full variable domain, rest sourced from reference TRBV2 and TRBJ1-6, is EPEVTQTPSHQVTQMGQEVILRCVPISNHLYFYWYRQILGQKVEFLVSFYNNEISEKSEIFDDQFSVERPDGSNFTLKIRSTKLEDSAMYFCASSDGPVVNSPLHFGNGTRLTVT.

V and J are TRBV27 and TRBJ1-1; D gene uncertain. The germline V gene encodes CDR1 MNHEY and CDR2 SMNVEV (reference sequence). V lost 6 bases and J 5 bases, leaving 19 bases between the germline ends. The CDR3 extends over 15 amino acids. The CDR3 spells CASRGILGGPTEAFF. CDR3 nucleotide sequence: TGTGCCAGCAGGGGAATCTTAGGCGGGCCGACTGAAGCTTTCTTT.

This sequence joins TRBV13 and TRBJ2-3; 9 bases line up with TRBD2. Germline V gene lookup returns CDR1 PRHDT and CDR2 FYEKMQ (reference sequence). This CDR3 comprises 15 residues. Trimming removed 7 bases from V and 1 base from J; junction bases left unmatched: 6. Here the CDR3 DNA reads TGTGCCAGCACCCAGACTAGCGGCGGCACAGATACGCAGTATTTT. This encodes CASTQTSGGTDTQYF. Full variable domain (outside the CDR3, taken from reference TRBV13 and TRBJ2-3): AAGVIQSPRHLIKEKRETATLKCYPIPRHDTVYWYQQGPGQDPQFLISFYEKMQSDKGSIPDRFSAQQFSDYHSELNMSSLELGDSALYFCASTQTSGGTDTQYFGPGTRLTVL.

The rearrangement links TRBV6-5 to TRBJ1-6; D unclear. This CDR3 contains 14 residues. The germline V and J ends were trimmed by 2 bases and 5 bases, with 7 bases remaining between them. Germline V gene sequence: CDR1 MNHEY, CDR2 SVGAGI. The CDR3 sequence is CASSYKPDNSPLHF. The CDR3, as DNA: TGTGCCAGCAGTTACAAGCCAGATAATTCACCCCTCCACTTT.

The count of this clone is one. This chain joins TRBV10-1 and TRBJ1-5; D is unresolved. Germline-derived CDR1 and CDR2 are WNHNN and SYGVQD (reference sequence). The CDR3 is 13 residues long. Between the trimmed V and J ends, which lost 1 base and 6 bases, there was a span of 7 bases. The CDR3 coding sequence is TGCGCCAGCAGTGAGTTCACTGGTCAGCCCCAGCATTTT. Protein sequence: CASSEFTGQPQHF.

V is TRBV27 and J is TRBJ1-6, with D unclear. The CDR3 is made up of 15 amino acids. Germline CDR1 and CDR2: MNHEY and SMNVEV (reference sequence). The ends were cut back, 4 bases at V and 6 bases at J, with 13 bases in the middle. The CDR3 nucleotides read TGTGCCAGCAGTTATGTACAGCCCCCTAATTCACCCCTCCACTTT. Its protein is CASSYVQPPNSPLHF.

The chain links TRBV6-7 to TRBJ2-7; 9 bases line up with TRBD1. Being an ORF, TRBV6-7 has a function that is uncertain. This CDR3 spans 15 amino acids. Losses at the gene ends were 2 bases for V and 1 base for J; bases not matched to a gene: 3. CDR3 sequence: CASSYTGQGSYEQYF. CDR3 DNA sequence: TGTGCCAGCAGTTACACGGGACAGGGTTCCTACGAGCAGTACTTC.

CDR3 DNA: TGTGCCAGCGGCTATTGGGACCTCCTGACCTACGAGCAGTACTTC. Encoded protein: CASGYWDLLTYEQYF. The chain combines TRBV6-4 with TRBJ2-7, with D perhaps TRBD1 or TRBD2 (5 bases each). Germline CDR1 MRHNA, CDR2 SNTAGT. The V end was cut by 8 bases, the J end by 2 bases, with 19 bases between. This CDR3 contains 15 residues.

V usage is TRBV5-4 and J usage is TRBJ2-2; TRBD1 or TRBD2 may be the D gene (7 bases each). The V end lost 4 bases, the J end lost 5 bases, and 18 bases lay between the germline ends. The CDR3 runs to 16 residues. The germline V gene has CDR1 SGHNT and CDR2 YYREEE (reference sequence). DNA of the CDR3: TGTGCCAGCAGCCCGGGCGGGACAGCGGGGACCGGGGAGCTGTTTTTT. It is translated as CASSPGGTAGTGELFF.